This T cell receptor beta chain originates from a study of blood T cell repertoires in COVID-19. Across the study: Collection of acute and convalescent COVID-19 samples took place in the United States, Italy and Spain. Sources were T cells, B-cell-depleted T cells, or PBMCs; the material itself was cDNA or gDNA.

Per the original data handling: The assay estimated nucleated cells by amplifying reference gene primers. Some clones are missing from TCRdb's copy, which holds only in-frame ones; the method was immunoSEQ multiplex PCR. V and J calls and clone size are those listed in that table; D and trimming were worked out from the DNA. This table has 60,000 to 75,000 clones, 75% to 90% appearing once. This CDR3 comprises 12 residues. The specimen sequenced was peripheral blood. The source of this sequence is a woman at least 80 years old with active or convalescent COVID-19. The V and J genes are TRBV21-1 and TRBJ2-2; the table's D call, TRBD1, was not checked against the DNA. TRBV21-1 is assigned pseudogene status. CDR3 sequence reads: CASSTKTGELFF. The CDR3 DNA reads as TGTGCCAGCAGCACCAAAACCGGGGAGCTGTTTTTT.